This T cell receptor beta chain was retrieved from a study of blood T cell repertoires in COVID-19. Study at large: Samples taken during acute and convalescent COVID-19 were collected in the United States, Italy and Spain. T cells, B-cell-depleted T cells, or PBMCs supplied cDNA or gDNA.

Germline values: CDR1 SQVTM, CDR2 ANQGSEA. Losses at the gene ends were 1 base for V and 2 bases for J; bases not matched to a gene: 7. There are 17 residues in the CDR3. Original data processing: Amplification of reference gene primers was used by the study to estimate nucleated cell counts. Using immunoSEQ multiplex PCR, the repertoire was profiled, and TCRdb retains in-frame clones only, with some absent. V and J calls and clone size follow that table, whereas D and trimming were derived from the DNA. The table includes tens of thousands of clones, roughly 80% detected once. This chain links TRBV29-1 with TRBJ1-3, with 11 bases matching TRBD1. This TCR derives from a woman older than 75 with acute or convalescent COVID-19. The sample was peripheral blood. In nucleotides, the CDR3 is TGCAGCGTTGAAGCTCGGACAGGGGGCGCTGCTGGAAACACCATATATTTT. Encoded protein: CSVEARTGGAAGNTIYF.